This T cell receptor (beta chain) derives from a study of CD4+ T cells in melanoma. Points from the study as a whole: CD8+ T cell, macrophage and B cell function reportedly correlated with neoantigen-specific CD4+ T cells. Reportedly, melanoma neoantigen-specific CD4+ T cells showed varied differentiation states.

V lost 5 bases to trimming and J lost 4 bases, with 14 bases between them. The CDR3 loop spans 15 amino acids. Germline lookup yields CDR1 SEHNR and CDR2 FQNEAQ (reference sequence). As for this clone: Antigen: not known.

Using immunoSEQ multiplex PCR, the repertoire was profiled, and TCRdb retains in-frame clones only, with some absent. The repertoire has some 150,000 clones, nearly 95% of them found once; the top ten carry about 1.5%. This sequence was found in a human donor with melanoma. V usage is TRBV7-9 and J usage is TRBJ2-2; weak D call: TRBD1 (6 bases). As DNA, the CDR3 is TGTGCCAGCAGCAGGGTGGGGGCTATCACCGGGGAGCTGTTTTTT. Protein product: CASSRVGAITGELFF.